Listed below are T cell receptor beta chains from one sample, sequenced in a study of cytomegalovirus exposure and HLA in healthy donors. Only in-frame clones appear in the TCRdb table, and some are missing; sequencing was by immunoSEQ multiplex PCR. The repertoire has about 130,000 clones, about 90% of them found once; the top ten carry around 6%. The sample taken for sequencing was PBMCs. The receptors derive from a woman younger than 45 in good health and CMV-seropositive. CDR3s include the opening cysteine and the closing phenylalanine or tryptophan. Fields, in order: J gene, D gene, V gene, clone size, CDR3 protein, CDR3 DNA. D genes are given only for firm matches. The size entry is marked missing in some rows and otherwise reads once, few, many or a size class.

TRBJ2-3 | TRBD1 | TRBV2 | . | CASSGTTGGIADTQYF | TGTGCCAGCAGCGGAACAACAGGGGGCATCGCAGATACGCAGTATTTT
TRBJ1-3 | . | TRBV2 | . | CASSVDSHSGNTIYF | TGTGCCAGCAGTGTTGACAGCCACTCTGGAAACACCATATATTTT
TRBJ1-6 | . | TRBV10-1 | . | CASSTGTINSPLHF | TGCGCCAGCAGTACCGGGACAATCAACTCACCCCTCCACTTT
TRBJ1-5 | . | TRBV5-6 | once | CASSFGGTDNQPQHF | TGTGCCAGCAGCTTTGGAGGGACCGATAATCAGCCCCAGCATTTT
TRBJ1-1 | . | TRBV6-6 | . | CASSTRQGGETEAFF | TGTGCCAGCAGTACCCGACAAGGGGGGGAGACTGAAGCTTTCTTT
TRBJ2-7 | TRBD1 | TRBV18 | . | CASSLGQGAVEQYF | TGTGCCAGCTCACTGGGACAGGGGGCCGTCGAGCAGTACTTC
TRBJ2-7 | . | TRBV11-2 | . | CASSLARGSPSYEQYF | TGTGCCAGCAGCTTAGCCCGTGGCAGTCCCTCCTACGAGCAGTACTTC
TRBJ1-1 | TRBD1 | TRBV4-2 | . | CASIPDRGAEAFF | TGTGCCAGCATCCCGGACAGGGGTGCTGAAGCTTTCTTT
TRBJ2-7 | TRBD1 | TRBV18 | . | CASSPDRAPYEQYF | TGTGCCAGCTCACCCGACAGGGCCCCCTACGAGCAGTACTTC
TRBJ2-7 | TRBD2 | TRBV7-9 | . | CASSWTSDEQYF | TGTGCCAGCAGCTGGACTAGCGACGAGCAGTACTTC
TRBJ2-2 | TRBD1 | TRBV18 | . | CASSPGQGITGELFF | TGTGCCAGCTCACCCGGACAGGGTATCACCGGGGAGCTGTTTTTT
TRBJ2-1 | . | TRBV28 | . | CASSSARVEQFF | TGTGCCAGCAGCTCAGCGAGGGTTGAGCAGTTCTTC
TRBJ2-5 | . | TRBV7-8 | . | CASSLVGLAEETQYF | TGTGCCAGCAGCTTAGTAGGTCTAGCTGAGGAGACCCAGTACTTC
TRBJ2-5 | . | TRBV6-5 | . | CASSPSEGWRETQYF | TGTGCCAGCAGCCCCTCCGAGGGTTGGAGAGAGACCCAGTACTTC
TRBJ2-7 | TRBD2 | TRBV28 | . | CASRVTSGSRYEQYF | TGTGCCAGCAGAGTTACTAGCGGGAGTAGGTACGAGCAGTACTTC
TRBJ2-2 | . | TRBV7-6 | . | CASSPGTYGTGELFF | TGTGCCAGCAGCCCAGGCACTTATGGCACCGGGGAGCTGTTTTTT
TRBJ2-7 | . | TRBV5-1 | . | CASSEQGLRHEQYF | TGCGCCAGCAGCGAGCAGGGACTTCGGCACGAGCAGTACTTC
TRBJ2-1 | . | TRBV5-1 | once | CASSLRGLEGNEQFF | TGCGCCAGCAGCCTTAGGGGACTGGAAGGTAATGAGCAGTTCTTC
TRBJ2-3 | TRBD2 | TRBV5-5 | . | CASSLPLLAGAVSTDTQYF | TGTGCCAGCAGCCTACCGCTACTAGCGGGGGCCGTCAGCACAGATACGCAGTATTTT
TRBJ1-5 | . | TRBV9 | . | CASSVGQAFQPQHF | TGTGCCAGCAGCGTAGGACAGGCTTTCCAGCCCCAGCATTTT
TRBJ1-5 | . | TRBV23-1 | . | CASSPRAGAGPQHF | TGCGCCAGCAGTCCCCGGGCAGGGGCTGGGCCCCAGCATTTT
TRBJ2-3 | TRBD1 | TRBV13 | . | CASSTGQGTSTDTQYF | TGTGCCAGCAGCACAGGACAGGGAACTAGCACAGATACGCAGTATTTT
TRBJ1-1 | . | TRBV1 | once | CTSGPKGQNLNTEAFF | TGCACCAGCGGACCCAAGGGACAGAACCTTAACACTGAAGCTTTCTTT
TRBJ2-3 | TRBD2 | TRBV9 | . | CASSVGVAGNTDTQYF | TGTGCCAGCAGCGTAGGGGTAGCGGGGAACACAGATACGCAGTATTTT
TRBJ2-5 | TRBD2 | TRBV27 | . | CASSRLAGGPETQYF | TGTGCCAGCAGCCGACTAGCGGGAGGGCCGGAGACCCAGTACTTC
TRBJ2-5 | . | TRBV2 | . | CASSGGELGDHQETQYF | TGTGCCAGCAGTGGGGGGGAACTGGGGGACCACCAAGAGACCCAGTACTTC
TRBJ1-2 | . | TRBV7-8 | . | CASSLSRTEYGYTF | TGTGCCAGCAGCTTAAGTCGGACAGAATATGGCTACACCTTC
TRBJ1-2 | . | TRBV4-1 | . | CASSQGTPSYGYTF | TGCGCCAGCAGCCAAGGGACTCCTTCCTATGGCTACACCTTC
TRBJ2-7 | . | TRBV2 | . | CASSPGVRYEQYF | TGTGCCAGCAGTCCAGGGGTTCGGTACGAGCAGTACTTC
TRBJ2-3 | . | TRBV18 | . | CASSPTGSTDTQYF | TGTGCCAGCTCACCCACAGGGAGCACAGATACGCAGTATTTT
TRBJ1-1 | . | TRBV29-1 | once | CSVQGNTEAFF | TGCAGCGTCCAGGGGAACACTGAAGCTTTCTTT
TRBJ2-7 | . | TRBV2 | . | CASRAGDPPYEQYF | TGTGCCAGCAGGGCCGGGGATCCCCCCTACGAGCAGTACTTC
TRBJ2-3 | . | TRBV4-1 | . | CASSQQAPDTQYF | TGCGCCAGCAGCCAACAAGCCCCCGATACGCAGTATTTT
TRBJ2-1 | TRBD1 | TRBV27 | . | CASSRLTGGIRDNEQFF | TGTGCCAGCAGTCGCCTCACAGGGGGAATTAGGGACAATGAGCAGTTCTTC
TRBJ1-1 | TRBD1 | TRBV28 | once | CASSWNRGVEAFF | TGTGCCAGCAGCTGGAACAGGGGGGTTGAAGCTTTCTTT